This T cell receptor (beta chain) was captured in a study of blood T cell repertoires in COVID-19. Repertoires were generated with immunoSEQ multiplex PCR, while TCRdb's copy carries only in-frame clones and drops some. The sample records 350,000 to 400,000 clones, 89% being singletons. Source material: peripheral blood. This TCR was recovered from a woman aged 25 to 39 with COVID-19, enrolled during active disease.

In DNA form, the CDR3 reads TGTGCCAGCAGTTACGCGGGGGGGAACTACGAGCAGTACTTC. Translated: CASSYAGGNYEQYF. This chain uses TRBV6-2 or TRBV6-3 with TRBJ2-7; TRBD2 agrees at 9 bases. CDR3 length equals 14 residues. Germline V gene data show CDR1 as MNHEY and CDR2 as SVGEGT. Trimming removed 2 bases from V and 3 bases from J; junction bases left unmatched: 2.